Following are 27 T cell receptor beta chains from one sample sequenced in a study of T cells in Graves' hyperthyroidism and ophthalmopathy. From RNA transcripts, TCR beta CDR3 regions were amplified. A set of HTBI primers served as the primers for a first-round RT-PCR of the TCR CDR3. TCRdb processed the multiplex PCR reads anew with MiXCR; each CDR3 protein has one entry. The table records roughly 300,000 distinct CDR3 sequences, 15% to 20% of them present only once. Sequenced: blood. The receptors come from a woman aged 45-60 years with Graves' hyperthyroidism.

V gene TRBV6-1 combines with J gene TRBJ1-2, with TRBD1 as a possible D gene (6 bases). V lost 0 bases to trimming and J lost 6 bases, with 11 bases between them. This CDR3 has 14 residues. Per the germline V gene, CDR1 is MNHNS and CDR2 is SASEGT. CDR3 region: CASSEAGGGHGYTF. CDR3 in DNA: TGTGCCAGCAGTGAAGCGGGGGGCGGGCATGGCTACACCTTC.

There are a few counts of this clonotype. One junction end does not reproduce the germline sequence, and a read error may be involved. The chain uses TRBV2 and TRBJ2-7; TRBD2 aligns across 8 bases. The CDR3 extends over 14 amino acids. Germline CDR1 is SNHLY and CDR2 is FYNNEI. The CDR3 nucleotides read TGTGCCATCAGTGCGCGGGAGGCCTCCTACGAGCAGTACTTC. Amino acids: CAISAREASYEQYF.

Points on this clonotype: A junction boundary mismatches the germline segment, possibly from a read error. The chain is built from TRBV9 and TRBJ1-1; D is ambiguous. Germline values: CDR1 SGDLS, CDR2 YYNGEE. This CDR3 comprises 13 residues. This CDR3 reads CASSVVGNTEVFF. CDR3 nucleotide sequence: TGTGCCAGCAGCGTAGTTGGGAACACTGAAGTTTTCTTT.

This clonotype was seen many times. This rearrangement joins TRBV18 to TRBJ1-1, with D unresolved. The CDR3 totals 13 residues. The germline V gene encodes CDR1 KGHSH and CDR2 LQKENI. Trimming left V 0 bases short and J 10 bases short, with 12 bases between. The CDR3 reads CASSPPDVQTAFF. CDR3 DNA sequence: TGTGCCAGCTCACCACCGGACGTTCAAACAGCTTTCTTT. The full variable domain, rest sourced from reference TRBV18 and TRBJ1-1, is NAGVMQNPRHLVRRRGQEARLRCSPMKGHSHVYWYRQLPEEGLKFMVYLQKENIIDESGMPKERFSAEFPKEGPSILRIQQVVRGDSAAYFCASSPPDVQTAFFGQGTRLTVV.

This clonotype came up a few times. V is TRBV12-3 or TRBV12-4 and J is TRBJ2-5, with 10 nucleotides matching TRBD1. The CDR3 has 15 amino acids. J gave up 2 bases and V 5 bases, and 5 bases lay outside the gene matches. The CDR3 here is CASSTTGGDQETQYF. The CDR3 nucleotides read TGTGCCAGCAGTACGACAGGGGGCGATCAAGAGACCCAGTACTTC.

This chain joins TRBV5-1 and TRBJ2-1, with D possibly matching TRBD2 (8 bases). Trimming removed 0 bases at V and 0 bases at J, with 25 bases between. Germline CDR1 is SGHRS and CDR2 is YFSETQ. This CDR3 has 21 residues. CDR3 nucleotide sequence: TGCGCCAGCAGCTTGGTCGGGACAGCTGGACTAGCTGCGGACTCCTACAATGAGCAGTTCTTC. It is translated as CASSLVGTAGLAADSYNEQFF.

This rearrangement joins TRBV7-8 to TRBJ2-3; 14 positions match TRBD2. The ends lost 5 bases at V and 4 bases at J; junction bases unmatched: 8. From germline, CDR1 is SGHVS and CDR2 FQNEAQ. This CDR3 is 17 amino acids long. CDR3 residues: CASSTPGTSGSADTQYF. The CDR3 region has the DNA TGTGCCAGCAGCACCCCCGGGACTAGCGGGAGTGCAGATACGCAGTATTTT.

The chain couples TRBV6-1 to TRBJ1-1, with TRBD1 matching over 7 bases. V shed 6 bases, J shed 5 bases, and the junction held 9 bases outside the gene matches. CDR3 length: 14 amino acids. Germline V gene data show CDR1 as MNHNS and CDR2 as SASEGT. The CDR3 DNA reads TGTGCCAGCAGGCCGGGTGGGACAGCAACTGAAGCTTTCTTT. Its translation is CASRPGGTATEAFF.

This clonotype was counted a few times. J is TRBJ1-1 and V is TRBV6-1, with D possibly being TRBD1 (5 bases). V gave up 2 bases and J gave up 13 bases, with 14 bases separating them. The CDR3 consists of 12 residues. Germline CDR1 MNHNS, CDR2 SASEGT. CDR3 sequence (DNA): TGTGCCAGCAGTGAATGGGGGGGTTTGGATTTCTTT. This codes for CASSEWGGLDFF.

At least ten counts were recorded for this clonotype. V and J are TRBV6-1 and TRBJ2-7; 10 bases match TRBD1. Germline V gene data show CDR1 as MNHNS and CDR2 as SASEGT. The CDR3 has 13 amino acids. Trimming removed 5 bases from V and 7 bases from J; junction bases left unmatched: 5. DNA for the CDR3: TGTGCCAGCAGTAGGGACAGGGGTAGAGAGCAGTACTTC. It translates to CASSRDRGREQYF.

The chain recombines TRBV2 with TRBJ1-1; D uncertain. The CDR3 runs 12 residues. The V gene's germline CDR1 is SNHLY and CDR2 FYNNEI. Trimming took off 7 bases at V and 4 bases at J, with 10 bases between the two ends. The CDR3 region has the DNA TGTGCCAGCAACCCCGGGTCCACTGAAGCTTTCTTT. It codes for CASNPGSTEAFF.

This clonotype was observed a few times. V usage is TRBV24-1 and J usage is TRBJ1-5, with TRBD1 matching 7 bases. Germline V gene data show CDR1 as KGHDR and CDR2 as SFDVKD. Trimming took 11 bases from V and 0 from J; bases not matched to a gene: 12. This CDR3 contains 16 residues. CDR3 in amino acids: CASSPDRSPSNQPQHF. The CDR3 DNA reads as TGTGCCAGCAGCCCGGACAGGAGCCCTAGCAATCAGCCCCAGCATTTT.

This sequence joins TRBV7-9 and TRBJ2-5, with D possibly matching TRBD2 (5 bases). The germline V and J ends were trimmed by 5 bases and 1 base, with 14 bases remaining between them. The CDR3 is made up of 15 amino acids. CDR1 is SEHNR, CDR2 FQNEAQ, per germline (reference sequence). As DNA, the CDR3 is TGTGCCAGCAGCCGTCGAGGGCAGTTCCAAGAGACCCAGTACTTC. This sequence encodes CASSRRGQFQETQYF.

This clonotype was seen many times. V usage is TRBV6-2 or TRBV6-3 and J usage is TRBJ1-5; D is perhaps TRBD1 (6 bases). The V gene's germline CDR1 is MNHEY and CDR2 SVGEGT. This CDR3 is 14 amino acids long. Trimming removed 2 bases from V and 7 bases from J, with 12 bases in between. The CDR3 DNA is TGTGCCAGCAGTTACGGGGGGGCGGGACAGCCCCAGCATTTT. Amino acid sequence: CASSYGGAGQPQHF.

The CDR3 reads CASSYSRGPAYEQYV. CDR3 DNA sequence: TGTGCCAGCAGTTACTCGCGGGGCCCGGCCTACGAGCAGTACGTC. The chain uses TRBV6-2 or TRBV6-3 and TRBJ2-7; possible D gene TRBD2, 6 bases. The V end lost 0 bases, the J end lost 2 bases, and 11 bases lay between the germline ends. The CDR3 contains 15 residues. Germline lookup yields CDR1 MNHEY and CDR2 SVGEGT.

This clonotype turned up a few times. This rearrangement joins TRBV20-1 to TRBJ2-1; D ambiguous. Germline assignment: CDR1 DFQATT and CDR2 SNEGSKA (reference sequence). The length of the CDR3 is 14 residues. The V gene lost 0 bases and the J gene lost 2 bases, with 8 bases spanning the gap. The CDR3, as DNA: TGCAGTGCTAGAGACAGAACCCCCTACAATGAGCAGTTCTTC. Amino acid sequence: CSARDRTPYNEQFF.

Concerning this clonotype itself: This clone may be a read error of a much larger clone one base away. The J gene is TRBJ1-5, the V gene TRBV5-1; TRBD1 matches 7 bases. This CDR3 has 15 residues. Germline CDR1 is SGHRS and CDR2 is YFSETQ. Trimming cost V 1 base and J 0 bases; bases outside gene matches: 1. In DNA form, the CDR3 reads TGCGCCAGCAGCTTGACAGGGGATAGCAATCAGCCCCAGCATTTT. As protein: CASSLTGDSNQPQHF.

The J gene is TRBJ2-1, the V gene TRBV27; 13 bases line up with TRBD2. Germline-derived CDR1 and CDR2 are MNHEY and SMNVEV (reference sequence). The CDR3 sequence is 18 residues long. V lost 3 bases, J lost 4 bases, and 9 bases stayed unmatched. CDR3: CASSFTWTSGREYNEQFF. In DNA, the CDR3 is TGTGCCAGCAGTTTTACGTGGACTAGCGGGAGAGAGTACAATGAGCAGTTCTTC.

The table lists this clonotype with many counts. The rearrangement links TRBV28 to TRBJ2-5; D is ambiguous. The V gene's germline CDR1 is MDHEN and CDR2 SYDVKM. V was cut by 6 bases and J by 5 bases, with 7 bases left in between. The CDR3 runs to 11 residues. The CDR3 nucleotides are TGTGCCAGCAGCCCCAGTGAGACCCAGTACTTC. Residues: CASSPSETQYF.

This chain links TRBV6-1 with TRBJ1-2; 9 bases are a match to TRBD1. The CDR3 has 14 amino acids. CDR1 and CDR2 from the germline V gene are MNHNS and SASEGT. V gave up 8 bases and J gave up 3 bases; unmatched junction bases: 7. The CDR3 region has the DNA TGTGCCAGCGGTGGGACAGGGAGCGACTATGGCTACACCTTC. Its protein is CASGGTGSDYGYTF.

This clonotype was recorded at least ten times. The CDR3 sequence: CASSLTSGRAGEQFF. The CDR3 DNA is TGTGCCAGCAGCTTAACCAGCGGGAGGGCCGGTGAGCAGTTCTTC. The chain links TRBV11-2 to TRBJ2-1; 10 bases agree with TRBD2. The CDR3 sequence is 15 residues long. Germline trimming cut 2 bases from V and 9 bases from J; bases unmatched to any gene: 7. The germline V gene encodes CDR1 SGHAT and CDR2 FQNNGV.

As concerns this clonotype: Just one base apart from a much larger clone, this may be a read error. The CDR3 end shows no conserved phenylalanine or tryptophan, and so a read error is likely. Written as DNA, the CDR3 is TGTGCCAGCAGGGAACAGGGGGGCTTTAGCAATCAGCCCCAGCATCTT. Translation: CASREQGGFSNQPQHL. The V gene is TRBV2, the J gene TRBJ1-5; 8 nucleotides line up with TRBD1. V lost 6 bases and J lost 0; bases outside the gene matches: 7. This CDR3 has 16 residues. Germline loops: CDR1 SNHLY, CDR2 FYNNEI.

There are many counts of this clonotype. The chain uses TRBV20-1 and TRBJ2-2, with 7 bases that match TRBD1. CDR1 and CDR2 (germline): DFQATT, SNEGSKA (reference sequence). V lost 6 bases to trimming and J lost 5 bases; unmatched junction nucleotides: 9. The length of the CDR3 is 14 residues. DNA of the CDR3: TGCAGTGCCCGACAGGGCGGTGGAACCGGGGAGCTGTTTTTT. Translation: CSARQGGGTGELFF.

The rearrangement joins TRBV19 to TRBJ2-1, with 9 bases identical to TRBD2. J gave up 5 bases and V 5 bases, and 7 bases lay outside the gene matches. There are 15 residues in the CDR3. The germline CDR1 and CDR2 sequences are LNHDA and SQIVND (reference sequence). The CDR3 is CASSSLAGVNNEQFF. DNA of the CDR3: TGTGCCAGTAGTTCTTTAGCGGGGGTCAACAATGAGCAGTTCTTC.

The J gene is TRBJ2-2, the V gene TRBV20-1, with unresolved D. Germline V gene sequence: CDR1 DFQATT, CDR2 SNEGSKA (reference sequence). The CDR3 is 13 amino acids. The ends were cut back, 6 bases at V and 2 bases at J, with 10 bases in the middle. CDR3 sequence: CSAAGPNTGELFF. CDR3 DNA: TGCAGTGCCGCCGGGCCCAACACCGGGGAGCTGTTTTTT.

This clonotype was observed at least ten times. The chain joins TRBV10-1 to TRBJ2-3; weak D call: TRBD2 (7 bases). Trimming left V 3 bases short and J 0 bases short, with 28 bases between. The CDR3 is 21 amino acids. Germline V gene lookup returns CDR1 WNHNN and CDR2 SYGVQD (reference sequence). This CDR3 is CASSDPSGVLALITSTDTQYF. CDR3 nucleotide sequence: TGCGCCAGCAGTGACCCATCAGGGGTACTAGCGTTGATAACTAGCACAGATACGCAGTATTTT.

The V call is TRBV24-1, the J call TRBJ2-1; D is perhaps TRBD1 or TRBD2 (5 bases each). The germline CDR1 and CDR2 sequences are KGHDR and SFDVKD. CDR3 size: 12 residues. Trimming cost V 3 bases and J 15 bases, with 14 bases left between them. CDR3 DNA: TGTGCCACCAGTGATGAGATAGCAGGGACGTTCTTC. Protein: CATSDEIAGTFF.